This T cell receptor (beta chain) was sequenced in a study of T cells in Graves' hyperthyroidism and ophthalmopathy. A note on this clonotype: Its target is unknown.

RNA transcripts gave rise to amplified TCR beta CDR3 regions. First-round RT-PCR with HTBI primers amplified the TCR CDR3 region. One entry per CDR3 protein, called by TCRdb with MiXCR from the multiplex PCR reads. The table includes 450,000 to 650,000 distinct CDR3 sequences, 17% detected once. General study results and limits: The model anticipated ophthalmopathy a median approximately 6.5 months pre-onset.

The CDR3 length is 15 residues. Germline loops: CDR1 LGHNA, CDR2 YSLEER. V lost 1 base and J 0 bases, leaving 7 bases between the germline ends. The origin of this receptor is a woman between 18 and 29 years old with Graves' ophthalmopathy. The genes are TRBV4-3 and TRBJ2-1; D call uncertain. What was sequenced was blood. In nucleotides, the CDR3 is TGCGCCAGCAGCCAAGGGTCGAGCTCCTACAATGAGCAGTTCTTC. Protein: CASSQGSSSYNEQFF.